A single sample gave rise to the 2 T cell receptor beta chains below, sequenced in a study of T cell changes during pregnancy in multiple sclerosis. Sequenced by immunoSEQ multiplex PCR; TCRdb stores in-frame clones only, minus some. The top ten hold 0.75% to 0.95% of the sample, which has about 60,000 clones, around 92% seen once. The sample here was peripheral blood, taken in the first trimester of pregnancy. The receptors here all came from a female donor with multiple sclerosis, enrolled in a pregnancy study.

The chain carries TRBV6-6 and TRBJ2-5; TRBD1 is a possible D gene (5 bases). Trimming left V 4 bases short and J 2 bases short, with 8 bases between. The germline V gene encodes CDR1 MNHNY and CDR2 SVGAGI (reference sequence). This CDR3 spans 13 amino acids. In nucleotides, the CDR3 is TGTGCCAGCAGTTTATACAGGCAAGAGACCCAGTACTTC. This gives the protein CASSLYRQETQYF.

V is TRBV5-1 and J is TRBJ2-7; TRBD2 might be the D (5 bases). The V gene lost 0 bases and the J gene lost 5 bases, with 15 bases spanning the gap. Per the germline V gene, CDR1 is SGHRS and CDR2 is YFSETQ. This CDR3 contains 15 residues. As DNA, the CDR3 is TGCGCCAGCAGCTTGGCGGCGTCTAGCAACCACGAGCAGTACTTC. Encoded protein: CASSLAASSNHEQYF.